These T cell receptor beta chains were read from a single sample in a study of beta chain features in type 1 diabetes. Sequenced by immunoSEQ multiplex PCR; TCRdb stores in-frame clones only, minus some. The sample lists roughly 170,000 clones, around 13% seen once, with 0.55% to 0.8% in the top ten. The specimen was central memory CD4+ T cells from blood. Receptors originate from a woman under 30 in good health. The CDR3 runs from the conserved cysteine through the conserved F or W. Fields, in order: clone size, J gene, D gene, V gene, CDR3 protein. The D gene is left open where the match is weak. Size is stated for part of the rows, as once, few or many counts, or as a class when the clone is expanded.

abundance: few
j_gene: TRBJ2-3
d_gene: TRBD1
v_gene: TRBV27
CDR3aa: CASSFWGDRETDTQYF

abundance: -
j_gene: TRBJ1-5
d_gene: TRBD1
v_gene: TRBV18
CDR3aa: CASSPTGDQPQHF

abundance: -
j_gene: TRBJ2-7
d_gene: TRBD2
v_gene: TRBV6-6
CDR3aa: CASLSSGRAYEQYF

abundance: -
j_gene: TRBJ2-1
d_gene: TRBD1
v_gene: TRBV7-2
CDR3aa: CASSLGSGVQGAYEQFF

abundance: -
j_gene: TRBJ1-5
d_gene: TRBD1
v_gene: TRBV4-1
CDR3aa: CASSQGGTGPFYQPQHF

abundance: -
j_gene: TRBJ2-3
d_gene: -
v_gene: TRBV29-1
CDR3aa: CSAEEGQHTQYF

abundance: few
j_gene: TRBJ2-7
d_gene: -
v_gene: TRBV30
CDR3aa: CAWGSPGRRPGQYF

abundance: -
j_gene: TRBJ2-3
d_gene: TRBD1
v_gene: TRBV7-9
CDR3aa: CASSPGQGATDTQYF

abundance: -
j_gene: TRBJ2-6
d_gene: TRBD2
v_gene: TRBV9
CDR3aa: CASSARGLAASGANVLTF

abundance: many
j_gene: TRBJ2-5
d_gene: TRBD2
v_gene: TRBV11-2
CDR3aa: CASSPLAGFQETQYF

abundance: -
j_gene: TRBJ2-1
d_gene: TRBD2
v_gene: TRBV9
CDR3aa: CASSAGDLGRAPNEQFF

abundance: -
j_gene: TRBJ2-7
d_gene: -
v_gene: TRBV18
CDR3aa: CASSPGAPTYEQYF

abundance: few
j_gene: TRBJ2-7
d_gene: TRBD1
v_gene: TRBV10-3
CDR3aa: CAISEPPDRRSDEQYF

abundance: few
j_gene: TRBJ1-2
d_gene: -
v_gene: TRBV7-2
CDR3aa: CASSLGQGFGYTF

abundance: few
j_gene: TRBJ2-7
d_gene: TRBD1
v_gene: TRBV29-1
CDR3aa: CSASGTGTYEQYF

abundance: -
j_gene: TRBJ2-5
d_gene: TRBD1
v_gene: TRBV5-1
CDR3aa: CASSSLDRLQETQYF

abundance: -
j_gene: TRBJ1-5
d_gene: -
v_gene: TRBV7-9
CDR3aa: CASSLVMTAGNQPQHF

abundance: few
j_gene: TRBJ2-7
d_gene: TRBD1
v_gene: TRBV30
CDR3aa: CAWRGTVSYEQYF

abundance: -
j_gene: TRBJ2-5
d_gene: -
v_gene: TRBV7-9
CDR3aa: CASSLDREREYF

abundance: -
j_gene: TRBJ2-1
d_gene: TRBD2
v_gene: TRBV7-2
CDR3aa: CASSSSGRVGNEQFF

abundance: few
j_gene: TRBJ2-1
d_gene: -
v_gene: TRBV5-1
CDR3aa: CASSSPQGWGYNEQFF

abundance: few
j_gene: TRBJ2-3
d_gene: TRBD2
v_gene: TRBV6-5
CDR3aa: CASRPASGGTDTQYF

abundance: -
j_gene: TRBJ2-5
d_gene: -
v_gene: TRBV18
CDR3aa: CASSPVGQGGETQYF

abundance: -
j_gene: TRBJ1-3
d_gene: -
v_gene: TRBV7-7
CDR3aa: CASSLSVGNTIYF

abundance: -
j_gene: TRBJ2-5
d_gene: -
v_gene: TRBV18
CDR3aa: CASSPYQETQYF

abundance: -
j_gene: TRBJ2-7
d_gene: -
v_gene: TRBV19
CDR3aa: CASRNAGPTAYEQYF

abundance: -
j_gene: TRBJ2-6
d_gene: TRBD1
v_gene: TRBV11-3
CDR3aa: CASSSEGTGGPGANVLTF

abundance: -
j_gene: TRBJ2-7
d_gene: -
v_gene: TRBV7-9
CDR3aa: CASSYNQARGEQYF

abundance: -
j_gene: TRBJ2-2
d_gene: TRBD1
v_gene: TRBV19
CDR3aa: CASNTRQGHTGELFF

abundance: few
j_gene: TRBJ2-1
d_gene: -
v_gene: TRBV28
CDR3aa: CASTWERTYNEQFF

abundance: few
j_gene: TRBJ2-1
d_gene: TRBD2
v_gene: TRBV6-5
CDR3aa: CASRSPSGIYSEQFF

abundance: few
j_gene: TRBJ2-7
d_gene: -
v_gene: TRBV29-1
CDR3aa: CSVFHYEQYF

abundance: few
j_gene: TRBJ2-5
d_gene: TRBD1
v_gene: TRBV28
CDR3aa: CASSALGQLQETQYF

abundance: -
j_gene: TRBJ2-1
d_gene: TRBD2
v_gene: TRBV28
CDR3aa: CASTLSGSRGNEQFF

abundance: -
j_gene: TRBJ1-4
d_gene: TRBD1
v_gene: TRBV28
CDR3aa: CASSQTGAGANEKLFF

abundance: -
j_gene: TRBJ2-7
d_gene: TRBD2
v_gene: TRBV6-6
CDR3aa: CASSMPRSGSSYEQYF

abundance: few
j_gene: TRBJ2-2
d_gene: -
v_gene: TRBV11-2
CDR3aa: CASSLWGEDTGELFF

abundance: -
j_gene: TRBJ2-7
d_gene: -
v_gene: TRBV7-2
CDR3aa: CASSLGTRRYEQYF

abundance: few
j_gene: TRBJ1-2
d_gene: -
v_gene: TRBV20-1
CDR3aa: CSAVPNYGYTF

abundance: few
j_gene: TRBJ2-1
d_gene: TRBD1
v_gene: TRBV30
CDR3aa: CAWGTGGNNEQFF

abundance: few
j_gene: TRBJ2-7
d_gene: -
v_gene: TRBV11-2
CDR3aa: CASGKYGTRDDEQYF

abundance: -
j_gene: TRBJ2-7
d_gene: TRBD1
v_gene: TRBV27
CDR3aa: CASSFGQGTGGYEQYF